A single sample is the source of the 29 T cell receptor beta chains below, sequenced in a study of OX40 agonist ivuxolimab in advanced cancers. This table comes from immunoSEQ multiplex PCR, and its TCRdb copy is limited to in-frame clones, with some not included. The top ten clones hold around 1.6% of a sample with roughly 100,000 clones, just under 90% of them seen once. The sequencing here drew on CD4+ or CD8+ T cells sorted from blood, taken in a trial of the OX40 agonist ivuxolimab. These receptors were obtained from an adult with an advanced solid tumor such as melanoma, head and neck, liver or kidney cancer.

The J gene is TRBJ2-2, the V gene TRBV7-3; no firm D call. The V gene lost 2 bases and the J gene lost 0 bases, with 10 bases spanning the gap. This CDR3 has 16 amino acids. Germline V CDR1 and CDR2: SGHTA, FQGTGA. The CDR3 nucleotides are TGTGCCAGCAGCTTACAGAAGGGCGCGAACACCGGGGAGCTGTTTTTT. This translates into CASSLQKGANTGELFF.

The CDR3 protein is CASTMPGTDLWGYTF. The CDR3 DNA reads as TGTGCCAGCACCATGCCCGGGACAGACCTATGGGGCTACACCTTC. The chain joins TRBV11-2 to TRBJ1-2, with 7 bases identical to TRBD1. The CDR3 covers 15 residues. Germline V gene data show CDR1 as SGHAT and CDR2 as FQNNGV. J lost 8 bases, V lost 7 bases, and 16 bases had no gene match.

This clone was recorded only once. The chain employs TRBV7-2 and TRBJ2-5; D gene uncertain. Near its end, the DNA agrees better with TRBJ2-7, so the J call may be wrong. The germline gives CDR1 SGHTA, CDR2 FQGNSA. The CDR3 has 11 amino acids. Written as DNA, the CDR3 is TGTGCCAGCAGCTTAAGGAACGAGCAGTACTTC. Translated: CASSLRNEQYF.

The genes are TRBV19 and TRBJ1-1; possible D gene TRBD1, 6 bases. From germline, CDR1 is LNHDA and CDR2 SQIVND (reference sequence). The V and J ends lost 0 bases and 11 bases respectively, with 19 bases between them. This CDR3 spans 15 amino acids. Here the CDR3 DNA reads TGTGCCAGTAGTATAGATCCTACAGGGATCCCAAGGGCTTTCTTT. Protein product: CASSIDPTGIPRAFF.

In DNA form, the CDR3 reads TGCAGCGTTGAGAATAGGGGGCGCAGCTATGGCTACACCTTC. Protein: CSVENRGRSYGYTF. V gene TRBV29-1 combines with J gene TRBJ1-2; 7 nucleotides line up with TRBD1. The V segment lost 3 bases and the J segment 4 bases; nucleotides outside the gene matches: 8. CDR1 and CDR2 from the germline V gene are SQVTM and ANQGSEA. The CDR3 runs 14 residues.

The genes are TRBV29-1 and TRBJ2-5; TRBD2 matches 8 bases. This CDR3 has 14 amino acids. V lost 6 bases and J lost 3; bases outside the gene matches: 9. The V gene's germline CDR1 is SQVTM and CDR2 ANQGSEA. The CDR3 coding sequence is TGCAGCGTCCGGGGGGGCCTCCGGGAAGAGACCCAGTACTTC. Its protein is CSVRGGLREETQYF.

The chain is built from TRBV2 and TRBJ2-4; 7 bases line up with TRBD1. This CDR3 has 11 amino acids. V lost 8 bases to trimming and J lost 5 bases; unmatched junction nucleotides: 0. Per the germline V gene, CDR1 is SNHLY and CDR2 is FYNNEI. CDR3 region: CASGTENIQYF. CDR3 DNA: TGTGCCAGCGGGACAGAAAACATTCAGTACTTC.

The chain carries TRBV6-6 and TRBJ2-1; 7 nucleotides align to TRBD2. Trimming cost V 7 bases and J 12 bases; bases outside gene matches: 9. The CDR3 has 12 amino acids. The germline CDR1 and CDR2 sequences are MNHNY and SVGAGI (reference sequence). The CDR3: CASTPSGAGQFF. The CDR3 DNA follows: TGTGCCAGCACGCCTAGCGGTGCGGGGCAGTTCTTC.

The chain carries TRBV4-1 and TRBJ2-5; D perhaps matches TRBD2 (6 bases). The CDR3 totals 15 residues. Germline lookup yields CDR1 MGHRA and CDR2 YSYEKL. The ends were cut back, 0 bases at V and 4 bases at J, with 12 bases in the middle. The CDR3 region is CASSQERRDGETQYF. CDR3 DNA: TGCGCCAGCAGCCAAGAGAGGAGGGACGGAGAGACCCAGTACTTC.

V usage is TRBV6-5 and J usage is TRBJ2-2, with unresolved D. V was shortened by 0 bases and J by 2 bases, with 7 bases between the two germline ends. The CDR3 is 15 amino acids. Germline CDR1 reads MNHEY; CDR2 reads SVGAGI. The CDR3 loop is CASSYSMRNTGELFF. The CDR3 bases are TGTGCCAGCAGTTACTCGATGAGAAACACCGGGGAGCTGTTTTTT.

This clone was found a few times. The J gene is TRBJ1-1, the V gene TRBV30; tentatively, D is TRBD1 (6 bases). Germline values: CDR1 GTSNPN, CDR2 SVGIG (reference sequence). The CDR3 totals 14 residues. V shed 2 bases and J shed 2 bases, with 12 bases lying between them. This chain's CDR3 is CAWSILTGNTEAFF. In DNA form, the CDR3 reads TGTGCCTGGAGTATATTGACAGGAAACACTGAAGCTTTCTTT.

CDR3 in DNA: TGTGCCAGCAGCTTGAGAACAGGGCTTAGCAATCAGCCCCAGCATTTT. It specifies CASSLRTGLSNQPQHF. This sequence joins TRBV5-6 and TRBJ1-5, with D possibly TRBD1 on 6 matching bases. This CDR3 has 16 residues. Germline lookup yields CDR1 SGHDT and CDR2 YYEEEE. Trimming took off 1 base at V and 0 bases at J, with 11 bases between the two ends.

The V call is TRBV21-1, the J call TRBJ1-2. TRBV21-1 is an annotated pseudogene. This CDR3 region has 14 residues. The CDR3 loop is CASSKGRPPYGYTF. CDR3 bases: TGTGCCAGCAGCAAAGGGCGGCCACCCTATGGCTACACCTTC.

The V gene is TRBV18, the J gene TRBJ2-7, with 15 bases lining up with TRBD2. With 4 bases clipped from V and 0 bases from J, the junction kept 4 bases outside the gene matches. The length of the CDR3 is 17 residues. Germline V gene data show CDR1 as KGHSH and CDR2 as LQKENI. Here the CDR3 reads CASSHPGLAGGSYEQYF. The CDR3 nucleotides are TGTGCCAGCTCACATCCGGGACTAGCGGGAGGCTCCTACGAGCAGTACTTC.

This sequence joins TRBV7-2 and TRBJ2-7, with 10 bases that match TRBD2. The CDR3 contains 15 residues. Losses at the gene ends were 5 bases for V and 0 bases for J; bases not matched to a gene: 4. Germline V CDR1 and CDR2: SGHTA, FQGNSA. CDR3 residues: CASSRTSGSSYEQYF. For the CDR3, the DNA is TGTGCCAGCAGCAGGACTAGCGGTAGCTCCTACGAGCAGTACTTC. Filled out from reference TRBV7-2 and TRBJ2-7, the complete variable domain reads GAGVSQSPSNKVTEKGKDVELRCDPISGHTALYWYRQSLGQGLEFLIYFQGNSAPDKSGLPSDRFSAERTGGSVSTLTIQRTQQEDSAVYLCASSRTSGSSYEQYFGPGTRLTVT.

The chain is built from TRBV10-3 and TRBJ2-7; a weak D match, TRBD2 (6 bases). V was cut by 0 bases and J by 3 bases, with 18 bases left in between. This CDR3 is built from 17 residues. The germline CDR1 and CDR2 sequences are ENHRY and SYGVKD. The CDR3 spells CAISESGGGATIYEQYF. Written as DNA, the CDR3 is TGTGCCATCAGTGAGTCCGGAGGAGGGGCAACAATCTACGAGCAGTACTTC.

V gene TRBV29-1 combines with J gene TRBJ2-5; D remains unclear. The CDR3 spans 11 residues. Trimming left V 7 bases short and J 7 bases short, with 13 bases between. Germline V gene data show CDR1 as SQVTM and CDR2 as ANQGSEA. The CDR3 DNA follows: TGCAGCGGCCGCGGCGGTGGGACCCAGTACTTC. Its translation: CSGRGGGTQYF.

This rearrangement joins TRBV7-9 to TRBJ2-1, with D possibly matching TRBD2 (6 bases). Trimming removed 5 bases at V and 6 bases at J, with 11 bases between. In germline, CDR1 is SEHNR, CDR2 FQNEAQ (reference sequence). The CDR3 has 13 residues. The CDR3 here is CASSHSGGNEQFF. As DNA, the CDR3 is TGTGCCAGCAGCCATAGCGGAGGCAATGAGCAGTTCTTC.

This clone was observed once. The chain has TRBV7-9 and TRBJ1-2; unclear D gene. This CDR3 spans 15 amino acids. The germline gives CDR1 SEHNR, CDR2 FQNEAQ (reference sequence). Between the trimmed V and J ends, which lost 5 bases and 1 base, there was a span of 14 bases. Here the CDR3 DNA reads TGTGCCAGCAGCCCCCCTCCCGAGTTTAACTATGGCTACACCTTC. It is translated as CASSPPPEFNYGYTF.

Regarding this clone: Other nucleotide sequences in the sample specify the same CDR3. This chain joins TRBV5-1 and TRBJ2-3; TRBD1 might be the D (5 bases). Germline lookup yields CDR1 SGHRS and CDR2 YFSETQ. The length of the CDR3 is 15 residues. The V end lost 0 bases, the J end lost 0 bases, and 8 bases lay between the germline ends. The CDR3 is CASSLDRSSTDTQYF. The DNA for the CDR3 is TGCGCCAGCAGCTTGGACAGGTCTAGCACAGATACGCAGTATTTT.

This clone has only one observation. The V gene is TRBV7-3, the J gene TRBJ2-7; D ambiguous. Germline CDR1 SGHTA, CDR2 FQGTGA. Trimming shortened V by 4 bases and J by 3 bases, and 4 bases separated the two germline ends. This CDR3 contains 11 residues. In DNA, the CDR3 is TGTGCCAGCAGCTATCTCTACGAGCAGTACTTC. Translated: CASSYLYEQYF. The whole variable domain, filled in from reference TRBV7-3 and TRBJ2-7, reads GAGVSQTPSNKVTEKGKYVELRCDPISGHTALYWYRQSLGQGPEFLIYFQGTGAADDSGLPNDRFFAVRPEGSVSTLKIQRTERGDSAVYLCASSYLYEQYFGPGTRLTVT.

This clone appeared many times. The V and J genes are TRBV5-4 and TRBJ1-6, with 11 bases identical to TRBD1. After removal of 0 bases from V and 10 bases from J, the junction contained 6 bases not matched to a gene. The length of the CDR3 is 16 residues. The germline V gene encodes CDR1 SGHNT and CDR2 YYREEE (reference sequence). CDR3 coding DNA: TGTGCCAGCAGCTTGGCCATAGGACAGGGGGCGTCACCCCTCCACTTT. Its protein product is CASSLAIGQGASPLHF.

The gene calls are TRBV27 and TRBJ2-5, with D perhaps matching TRBD1 (5 bases). Between the trimmed V and J ends, which lost 5 bases and 1 base, there was a span of 14 bases. This CDR3 comprises 15 residues. CDR1 and CDR2 from the germline V gene are MNHEY and SMNVEV (reference sequence). This CDR3 is CASSPRLGAQETQYF. DNA for the CDR3: TGTGCCAGCAGTCCACGGTTAGGGGCCCAAGAGACCCAGTACTTC.

This chain links TRBV7-9 with TRBJ1-2, with TRBD1 as a possible D gene (6 bases). V lost 6 bases and J lost 7, with 18 bases in between. The CDR3 runs to 14 residues. Germline CDR1 reads SEHNR; CDR2 reads FQNEAQ (reference sequence). Here the CDR3 DNA reads TGTGCCAGCAGTTACAACCGGGGGGCCTTTGGCTACACCTTC. It translates to CASSYNRGAFGYTF.

The chain couples TRBV5-1 to TRBJ2-5, with 10 bases lining up with TRBD2. CDR3 size: 16 residues. Trimming took 3 bases from V and 5 from J; bases not matched to a gene: 10. Germline V CDR1 and CDR2: SGHRS, YFSETQ. The CDR3 sequence: CASSWAERGGRETQYF. The CDR3 DNA reads TGCGCCAGCAGCTGGGCTGAGCGGGGGGGCCGGGAGACCCAGTACTTC. The whole variable domain, filled in from reference TRBV5-1 and TRBJ2-5, reads KAGVTQTPRYLIKTRGQQVTLSCSPISGHRSVSWYQQTPGQGLQFLFEYFSETQRNKGNFPGRFSGRQFSNSRSEMNVSTLELGDSALYLCASSWAERGGRETQYFGPGTRLLVL.

The chain couples TRBV2 to TRBJ2-2; TRBD1 matches at 10 bases. The germline V gene has CDR1 SNHLY and CDR2 FYNNEI. The V gene end was trimmed by 8 bases and the J gene end by 7 bases; junction bases not matched to a gene: 13. The CDR3 contains 16 residues. DNA of the CDR3: TGTGCCAGCTACCAAACCGACAGGGGGCGCGTCGGGGAGCTGTTTTTT. The encoded protein is CASYQTDRGRVGELFF.

In nucleotides, the CDR3 is TGTGCCAGCAGTTACCCGGGGTCTCCCCCGGGGGAGCAGTACTTC. It encodes CASSYPGSPPGEQYF. The chain has TRBV6-5 and TRBJ2-7; D may be TRBD2 (5 bases). Trimming took off 2 bases at V and 7 bases at J, with 18 bases between the two ends. This CDR3 spans 15 amino acids. The V gene's germline CDR1 is MNHEY and CDR2 SVGAGI.

The CDR3, as DNA: TGTGCCTCCACGCTCTTCAGCACAGATACGCAGTATTTT. It encodes CASTLFSTDTQYF. V and J are TRBV30 and TRBJ2-3; no definite D call. V lost 7 bases and J lost 0, with 11 bases in between. From germline, CDR1 is GTSNPN and CDR2 SVGIG (reference sequence). This CDR3 comprises 13 residues.

The chain is built from TRBV5-4 and TRBJ2-3, with D possibly matching TRBD2 (6 bases). V dropped 2 bases and J dropped 7 bases, with 8 bases sitting between them. Germline CDR1 and CDR2: SGHNT and YYREEE (reference sequence). This CDR3 spans 12 amino acids. This CDR3 reads CASSLGTYTQYF. The CDR3 DNA sequence: TGTGCCAGCAGCTTAGGGACTTATACGCAGTATTTT.